This T cell receptor (beta chain) was documented in a study of T cell responses to AZD1222 COVID-19 vaccine. This CDR3 is built from 12 residues. CDR1 is KGHSH, CDR2 LQKENI, per germline. V gave up 3 bases and J gave up 5 bases, with 7 bases separating them. Assay: immunoSEQ multiplex PCR; the TCRdb copy retains only in-frame clones and omits some. This repertoire shows 100,000 or so clones, 89% found once; its top ten account for 44%. The source is an adult who received the AZD1222 COVID-19 vaccine. Here the sequenced sample was peripheral blood, taken 28 days after the second AZD1222 dose. This chain joins TRBV18 and TRBJ1-1; the D is unclear. The CDR3 region is CASSPYVTEAFF. The DNA for the CDR3 is TGTGCCAGCTCACCGTACGTAACTGAAGCTTTCTTT.